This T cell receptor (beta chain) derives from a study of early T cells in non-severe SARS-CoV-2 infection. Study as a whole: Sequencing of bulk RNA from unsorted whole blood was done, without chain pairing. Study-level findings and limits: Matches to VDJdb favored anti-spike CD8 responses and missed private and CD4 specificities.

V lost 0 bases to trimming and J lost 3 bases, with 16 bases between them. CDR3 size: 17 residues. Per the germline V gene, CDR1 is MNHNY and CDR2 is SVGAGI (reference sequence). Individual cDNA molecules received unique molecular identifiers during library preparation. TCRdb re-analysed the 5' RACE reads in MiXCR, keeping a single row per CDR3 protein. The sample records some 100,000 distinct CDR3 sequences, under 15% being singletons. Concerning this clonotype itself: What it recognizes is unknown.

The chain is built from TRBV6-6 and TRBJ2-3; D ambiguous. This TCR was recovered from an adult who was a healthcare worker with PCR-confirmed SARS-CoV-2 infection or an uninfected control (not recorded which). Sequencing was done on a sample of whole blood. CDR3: CASSYSSRVPGTDTQYF. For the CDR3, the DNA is TGTGCCAGCAGTTACTCGAGTAGGGTTCCTGGGACAGATACGCAGTATTTT.